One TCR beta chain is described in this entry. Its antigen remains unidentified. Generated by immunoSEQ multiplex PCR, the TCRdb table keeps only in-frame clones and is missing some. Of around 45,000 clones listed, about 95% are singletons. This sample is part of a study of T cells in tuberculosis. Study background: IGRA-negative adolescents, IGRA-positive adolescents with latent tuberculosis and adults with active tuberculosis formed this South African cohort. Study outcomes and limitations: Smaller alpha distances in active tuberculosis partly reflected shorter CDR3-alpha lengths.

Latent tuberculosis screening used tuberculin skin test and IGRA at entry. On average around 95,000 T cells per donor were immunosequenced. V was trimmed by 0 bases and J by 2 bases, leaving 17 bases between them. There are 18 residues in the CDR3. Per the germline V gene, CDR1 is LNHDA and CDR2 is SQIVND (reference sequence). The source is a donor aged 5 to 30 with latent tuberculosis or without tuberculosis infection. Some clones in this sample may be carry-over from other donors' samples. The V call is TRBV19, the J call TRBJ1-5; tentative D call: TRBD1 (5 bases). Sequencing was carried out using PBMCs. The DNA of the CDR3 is TGTGCCAGTAGTATAGAGGGGGGGTGGTCGATGGGCAATCAGCCCCAGCATTTT. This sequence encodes CASSIEGGWSMGNQPQHF.